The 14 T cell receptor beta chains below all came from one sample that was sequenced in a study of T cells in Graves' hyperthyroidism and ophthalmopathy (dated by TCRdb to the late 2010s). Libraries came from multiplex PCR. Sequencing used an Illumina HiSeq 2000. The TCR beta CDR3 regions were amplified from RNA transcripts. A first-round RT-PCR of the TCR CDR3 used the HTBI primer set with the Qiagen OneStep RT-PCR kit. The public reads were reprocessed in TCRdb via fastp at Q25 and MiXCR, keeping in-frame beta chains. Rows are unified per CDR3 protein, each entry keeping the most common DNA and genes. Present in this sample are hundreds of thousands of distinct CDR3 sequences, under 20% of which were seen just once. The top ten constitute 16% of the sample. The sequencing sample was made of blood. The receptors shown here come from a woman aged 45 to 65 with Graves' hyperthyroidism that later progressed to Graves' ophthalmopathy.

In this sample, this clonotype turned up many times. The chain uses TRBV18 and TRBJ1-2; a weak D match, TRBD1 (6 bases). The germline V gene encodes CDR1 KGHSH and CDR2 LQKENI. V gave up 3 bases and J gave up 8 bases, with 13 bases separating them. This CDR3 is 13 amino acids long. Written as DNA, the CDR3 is TGTGCCAGCTCACCTACCCACCAGGGGGGCTACACCTTC. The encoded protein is CASSPTHQGGYTF.

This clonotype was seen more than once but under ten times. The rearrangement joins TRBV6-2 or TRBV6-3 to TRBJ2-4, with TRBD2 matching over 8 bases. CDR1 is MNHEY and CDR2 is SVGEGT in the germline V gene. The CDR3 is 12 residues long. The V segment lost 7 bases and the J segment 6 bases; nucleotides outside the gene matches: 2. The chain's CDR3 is CASIGGGNIQYF. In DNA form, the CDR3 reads TGTGCCAGCATCGGGGGGGGAAACATTCAGTACTTC.

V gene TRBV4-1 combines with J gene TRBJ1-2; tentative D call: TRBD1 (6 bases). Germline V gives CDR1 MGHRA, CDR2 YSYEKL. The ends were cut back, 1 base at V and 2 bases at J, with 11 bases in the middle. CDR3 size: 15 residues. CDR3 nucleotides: TGCGCCAGCAGCCAAGCGAGGCAGGGGAACTATGGCTACACCTTC. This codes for CASSQARQGNYGYTF.

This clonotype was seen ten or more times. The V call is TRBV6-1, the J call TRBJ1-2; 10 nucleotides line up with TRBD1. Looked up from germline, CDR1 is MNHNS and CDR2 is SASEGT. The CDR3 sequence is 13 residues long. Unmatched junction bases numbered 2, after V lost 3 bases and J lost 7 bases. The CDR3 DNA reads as TGTGCCAGCAGTGAGGACAGGGGGTTTGGCTACACCTTC. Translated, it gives CASSEDRGFGYTF.

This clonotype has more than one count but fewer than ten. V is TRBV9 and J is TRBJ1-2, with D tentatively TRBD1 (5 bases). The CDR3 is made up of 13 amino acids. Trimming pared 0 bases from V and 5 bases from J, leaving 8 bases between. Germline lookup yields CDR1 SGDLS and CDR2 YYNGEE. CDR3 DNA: TGTGCCAGCAGCGTAGCCACAGGATATGGCTACACCTTC. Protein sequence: CASSVATGYGYTF.

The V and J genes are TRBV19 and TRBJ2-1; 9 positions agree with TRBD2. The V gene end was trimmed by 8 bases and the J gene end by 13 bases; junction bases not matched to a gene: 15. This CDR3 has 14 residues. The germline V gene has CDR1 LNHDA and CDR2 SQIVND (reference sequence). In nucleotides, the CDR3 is TGTGCCAGTGGGCGAGGCGGGGGGGCTATTGAACAGTTCTTC. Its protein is CASGRGGGAIEQFF.

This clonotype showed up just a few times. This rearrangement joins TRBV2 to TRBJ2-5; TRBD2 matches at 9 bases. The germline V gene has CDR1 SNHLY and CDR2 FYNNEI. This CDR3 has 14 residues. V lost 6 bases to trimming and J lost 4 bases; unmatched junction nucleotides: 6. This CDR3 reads CASRGGGAPETQYF. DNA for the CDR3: TGTGCCAGCAGAGGCGGGGGGGCCCCAGAGACCCAGTACTTC.

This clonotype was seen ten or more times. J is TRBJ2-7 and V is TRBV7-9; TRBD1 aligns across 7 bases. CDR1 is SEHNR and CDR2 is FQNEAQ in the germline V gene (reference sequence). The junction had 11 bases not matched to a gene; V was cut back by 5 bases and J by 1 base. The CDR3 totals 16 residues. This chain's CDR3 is CASSSTGTEISYEQYF. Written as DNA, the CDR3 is TGTGCCAGCAGCAGTACCGGGACAGAGATATCCTACGAGCAGTACTTC.

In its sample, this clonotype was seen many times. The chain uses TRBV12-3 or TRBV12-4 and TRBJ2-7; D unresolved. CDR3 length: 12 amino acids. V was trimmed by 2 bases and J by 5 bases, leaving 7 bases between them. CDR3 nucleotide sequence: TGTGCCAGCAGTTTATCGATTGACGAGCAGTACTTC. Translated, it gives CASSLSIDEQYF.

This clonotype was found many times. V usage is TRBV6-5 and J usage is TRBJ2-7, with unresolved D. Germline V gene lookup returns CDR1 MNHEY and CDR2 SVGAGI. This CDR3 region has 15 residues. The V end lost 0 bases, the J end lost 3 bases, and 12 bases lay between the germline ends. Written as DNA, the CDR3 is TGTGCCAGCAGTTACTCCGGCAGCCTCGGCTACGAGCAGTACTTC. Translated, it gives CASSYSGSLGYEQYF.

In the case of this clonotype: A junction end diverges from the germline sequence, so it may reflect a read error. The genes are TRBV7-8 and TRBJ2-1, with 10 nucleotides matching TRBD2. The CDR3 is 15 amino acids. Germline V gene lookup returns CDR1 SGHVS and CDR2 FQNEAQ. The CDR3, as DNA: TGTGTCAGCAGCCTGAGCGGGGGGGCCTACAATGAGCAGTTCTTC. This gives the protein CVSSLSGGAYNEQFF.

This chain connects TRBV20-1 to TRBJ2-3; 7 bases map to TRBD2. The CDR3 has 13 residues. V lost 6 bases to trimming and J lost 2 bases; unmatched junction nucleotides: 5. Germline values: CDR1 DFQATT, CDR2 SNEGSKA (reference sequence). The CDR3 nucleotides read TGCAGTGCGACAAGCGGGGTCACAGATACGCAGTATTTT. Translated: CSATSGVTDTQYF.

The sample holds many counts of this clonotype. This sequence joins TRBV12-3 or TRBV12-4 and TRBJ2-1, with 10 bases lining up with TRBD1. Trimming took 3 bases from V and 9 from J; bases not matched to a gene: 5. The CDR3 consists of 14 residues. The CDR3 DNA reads TGTGCCAGCAGTTTTGGGACAGGGGCCGGTGAGCAGTTCTTC. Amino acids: CASSFGTGAGEQFF.

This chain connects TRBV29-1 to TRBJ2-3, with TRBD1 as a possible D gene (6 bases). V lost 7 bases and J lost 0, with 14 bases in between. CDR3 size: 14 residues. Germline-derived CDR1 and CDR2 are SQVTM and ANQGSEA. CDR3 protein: CSARRDTSTDTQYF. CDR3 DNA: TGCAGCGCCCGCCGGGACACAAGCACAGATACGCAGTATTTT.